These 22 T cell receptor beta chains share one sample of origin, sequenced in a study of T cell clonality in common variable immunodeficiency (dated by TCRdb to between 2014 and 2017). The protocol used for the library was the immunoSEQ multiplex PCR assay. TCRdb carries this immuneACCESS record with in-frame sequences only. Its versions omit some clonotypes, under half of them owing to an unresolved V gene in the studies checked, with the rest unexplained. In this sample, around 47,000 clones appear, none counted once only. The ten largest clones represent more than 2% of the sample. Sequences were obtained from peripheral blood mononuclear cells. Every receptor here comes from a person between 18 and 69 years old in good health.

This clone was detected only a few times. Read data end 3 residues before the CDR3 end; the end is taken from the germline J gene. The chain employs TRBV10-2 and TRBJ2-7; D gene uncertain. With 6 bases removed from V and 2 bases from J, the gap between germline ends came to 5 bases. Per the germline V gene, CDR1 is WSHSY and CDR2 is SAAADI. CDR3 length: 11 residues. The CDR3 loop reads CASSAAYEQYF. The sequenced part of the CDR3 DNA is TGCGCCAGCAGCGCGGCCTACGAG.

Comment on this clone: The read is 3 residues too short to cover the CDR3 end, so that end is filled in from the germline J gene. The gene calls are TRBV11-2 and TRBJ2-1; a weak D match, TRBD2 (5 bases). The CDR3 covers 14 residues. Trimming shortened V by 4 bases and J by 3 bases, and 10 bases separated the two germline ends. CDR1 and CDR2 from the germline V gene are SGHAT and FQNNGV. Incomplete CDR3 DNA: TGTGCCAGCAGCTGGTTTAGCGACTACAATGAG. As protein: CASSWFSDYNE. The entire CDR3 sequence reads CASSWFSDYNEQFF.

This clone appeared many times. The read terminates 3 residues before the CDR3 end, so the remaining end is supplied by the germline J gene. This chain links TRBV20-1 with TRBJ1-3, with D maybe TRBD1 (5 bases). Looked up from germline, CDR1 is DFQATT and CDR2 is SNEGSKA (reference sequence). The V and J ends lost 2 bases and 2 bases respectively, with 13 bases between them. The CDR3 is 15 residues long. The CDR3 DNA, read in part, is TGCAGTGCTAGACCTTTGAGAGGGGCTGGAAACACC. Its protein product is CSARPLRGAGNT. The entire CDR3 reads CSARPLRGAGNTIYF.

The CDR3 DNA, read in part, is TGTGCCAGTAGTATAGAAGGGTCTTATAGCAATCAGCCC. It translates to CASSIEGSYSNQP. The entire CDR3 sequence reads CASSIEGSYSNQPQHF. The V call is TRBV19, the J call TRBJ1-5; D is unclear. The CDR3 end is not reached by the read, which stops 3 residues before it; the germline J gene fills it in. V lost 0 bases and J lost 0, with 9 bases in between. CDR3 size: 16 residues. CDR1 and CDR2 from the germline V gene are LNHDA and SQIVND (reference sequence).

The sequenced part of the CDR3 DNA is TGTGCCTGGGTAACTTCTGGGGGCGGCGGCACTGAA. Protein product: CAWVTSGGGGTE. The CDR3 reads in full as CAWVTSGGGGTEAFF. This chain uses TRBV30 with TRBJ1-1, with D possibly matching TRBD1 (6 bases). The observed sequence ends 3 residues before the CDR3 terminus, with the missing tail filled in from the germline J gene. In germline, CDR1 is GTSNPN, CDR2 SVGIG (reference sequence). CDR3 length: 15 amino acids. V lost 5 bases to trimming and J lost 4 bases, with 20 bases between them.

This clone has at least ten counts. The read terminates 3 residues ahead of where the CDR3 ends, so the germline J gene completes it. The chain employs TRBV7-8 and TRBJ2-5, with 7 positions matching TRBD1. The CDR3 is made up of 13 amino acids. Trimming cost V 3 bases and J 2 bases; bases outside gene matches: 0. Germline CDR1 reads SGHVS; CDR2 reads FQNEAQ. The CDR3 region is CASSLGQQETQYF. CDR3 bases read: TGTGCCAGCAGCTTGGGACAGCAAGAGACC. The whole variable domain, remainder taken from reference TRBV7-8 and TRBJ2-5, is GAGVSQSPRYKVAKRGQDVALRCDPISGHVSLFWYQQALGQGPEFLTYFQNEAQLDKSGLPSDRFFAERPEGSVSTLKIQRTQQEDSAVYLCASSLGQQETQYFGPGTRLLVL.

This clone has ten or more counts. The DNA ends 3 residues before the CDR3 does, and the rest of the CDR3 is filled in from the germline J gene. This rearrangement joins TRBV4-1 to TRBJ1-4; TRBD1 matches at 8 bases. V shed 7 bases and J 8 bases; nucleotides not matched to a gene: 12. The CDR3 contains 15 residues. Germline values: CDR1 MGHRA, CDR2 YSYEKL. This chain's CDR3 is CASTKVGTGGEKLFF. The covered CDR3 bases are TGCGCCAGCACTAAGGTCGGGACAGGCGGAGAAAAA.

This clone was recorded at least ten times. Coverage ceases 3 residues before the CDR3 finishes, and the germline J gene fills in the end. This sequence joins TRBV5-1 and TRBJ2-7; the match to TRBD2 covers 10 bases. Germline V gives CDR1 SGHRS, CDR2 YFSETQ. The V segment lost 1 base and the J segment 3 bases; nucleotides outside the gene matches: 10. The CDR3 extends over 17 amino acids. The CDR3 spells CASSLLASGGLLYEQYF. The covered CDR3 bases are TGCGCCAGCAGCTTGTTGGCTAGCGGGGGTCTCCTCTACGAG.

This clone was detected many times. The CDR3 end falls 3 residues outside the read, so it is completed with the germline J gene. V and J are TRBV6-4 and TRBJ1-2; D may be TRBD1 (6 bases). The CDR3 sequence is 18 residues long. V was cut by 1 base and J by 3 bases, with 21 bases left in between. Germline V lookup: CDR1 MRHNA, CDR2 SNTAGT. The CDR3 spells CASSDWVQGTTPYYGYTF. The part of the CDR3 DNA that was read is TGTGCCAGCAGTGACTGGGTACAGGGCACTACGCCGTACTATGGC.

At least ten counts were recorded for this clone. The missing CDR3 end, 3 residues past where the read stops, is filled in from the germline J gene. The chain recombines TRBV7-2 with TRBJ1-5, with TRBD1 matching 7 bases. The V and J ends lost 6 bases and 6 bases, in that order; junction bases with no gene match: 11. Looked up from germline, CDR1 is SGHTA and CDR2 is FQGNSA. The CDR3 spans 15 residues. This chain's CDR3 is CASSRETGLGQPQHF. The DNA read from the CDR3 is TGTGCCAGCAGTCGCGAGACAGGGCTGGGTCAGCCC.

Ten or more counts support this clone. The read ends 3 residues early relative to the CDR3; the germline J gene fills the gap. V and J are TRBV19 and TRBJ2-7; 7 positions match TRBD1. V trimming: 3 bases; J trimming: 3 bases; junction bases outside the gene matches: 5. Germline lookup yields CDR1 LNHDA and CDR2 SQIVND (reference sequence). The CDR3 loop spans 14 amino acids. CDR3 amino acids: CASSIGAGGYEQYF. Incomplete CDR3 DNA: TGTGCCAGTAGTATTGGGGCAGGGGGCTACGAG.

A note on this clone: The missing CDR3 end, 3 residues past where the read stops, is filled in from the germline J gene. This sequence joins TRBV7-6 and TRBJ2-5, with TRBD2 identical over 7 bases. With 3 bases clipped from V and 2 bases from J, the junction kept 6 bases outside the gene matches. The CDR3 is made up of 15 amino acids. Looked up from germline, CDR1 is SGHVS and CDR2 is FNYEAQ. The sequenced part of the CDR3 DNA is TGTGCCAGCAGCTTTGGTGCGCGGGGGCAAGAGACC. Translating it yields CASSFGARGQET. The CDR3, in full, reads CASSFGARGQETQYF.

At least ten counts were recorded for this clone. This chain's CDR3 is CASSVTGQSYGYTF. The part of the CDR3 DNA that was read is TGCGCCAGCAGTGTCACGGGACAGTCATATGGC. V and J are TRBV5-1 and TRBJ1-2, with TRBD1 identical over 7 bases. The sequenced fragment ends 3 residues before the CDR3 boundary, so the rest is inferred from the germline J gene. The CDR3 consists of 14 residues. V shed 5 bases and J 5 bases; nucleotides not matched to a gene: 9. CDR1 and CDR2 (germline): SGHRS, YFSETQ.

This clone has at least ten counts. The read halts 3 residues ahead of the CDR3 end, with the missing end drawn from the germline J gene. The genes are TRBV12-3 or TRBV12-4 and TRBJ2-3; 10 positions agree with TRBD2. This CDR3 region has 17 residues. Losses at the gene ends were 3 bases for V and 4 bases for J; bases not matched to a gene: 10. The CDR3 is CASSFIQIAGGPDTQYF. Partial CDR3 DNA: TGTGCCAGCAGTTTCATCCAAATAGCGGGGGGCCCAGATACG.

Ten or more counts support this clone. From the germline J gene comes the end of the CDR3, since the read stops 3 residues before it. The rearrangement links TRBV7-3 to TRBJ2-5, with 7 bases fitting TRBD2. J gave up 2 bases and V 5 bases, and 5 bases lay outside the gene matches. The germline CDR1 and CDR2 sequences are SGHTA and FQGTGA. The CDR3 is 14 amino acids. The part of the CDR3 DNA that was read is TGTGCCAGCAGCCCGACTAGCCGGCAAGAGACC. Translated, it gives CASSPTSRQET. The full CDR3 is CASSPTSRQETQYF. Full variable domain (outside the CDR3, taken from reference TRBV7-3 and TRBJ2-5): GAGVSQTPSNKVTEKGKYVELRCDPISGHTALYWYRQSLGQGPEFLIYFQGTGAADDSGLPNDRFFAVRPEGSVSTLKIQRTERGDSAVYLCASSPTSRQETQYFGPGTRLLVL.

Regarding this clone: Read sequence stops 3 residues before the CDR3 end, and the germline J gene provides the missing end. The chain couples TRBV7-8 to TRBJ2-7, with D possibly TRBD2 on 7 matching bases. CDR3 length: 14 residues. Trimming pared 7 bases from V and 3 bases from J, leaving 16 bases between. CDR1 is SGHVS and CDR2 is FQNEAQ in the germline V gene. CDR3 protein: CASTGRGPDYEQYF. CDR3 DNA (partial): TGTGCCAGCACCGGGCGGGGGCCTGACTACGAG.

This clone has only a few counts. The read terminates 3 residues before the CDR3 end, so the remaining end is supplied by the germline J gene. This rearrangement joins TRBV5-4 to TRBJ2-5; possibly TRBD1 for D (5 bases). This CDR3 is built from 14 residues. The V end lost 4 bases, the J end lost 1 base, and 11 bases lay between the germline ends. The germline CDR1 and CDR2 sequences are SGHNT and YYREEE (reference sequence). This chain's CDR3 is CASSPTASQETQYF. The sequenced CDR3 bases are TGTGCCAGCAGCCCGACAGCATCCCAAGAGACC.

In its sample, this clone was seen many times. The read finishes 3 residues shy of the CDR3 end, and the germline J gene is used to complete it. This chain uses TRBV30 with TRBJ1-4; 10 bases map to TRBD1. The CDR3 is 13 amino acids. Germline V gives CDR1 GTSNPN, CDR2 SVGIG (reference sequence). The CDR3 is CAWTGTGERKLFF. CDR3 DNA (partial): TGTGCCTGGACCGGGACAGGGGAGAGGAAA.

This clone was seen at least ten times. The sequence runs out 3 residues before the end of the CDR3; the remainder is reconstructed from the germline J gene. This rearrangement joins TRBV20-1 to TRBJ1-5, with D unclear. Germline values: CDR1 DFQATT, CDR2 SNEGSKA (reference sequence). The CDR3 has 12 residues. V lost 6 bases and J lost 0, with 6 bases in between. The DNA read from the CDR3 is TGCAGTGCCGCACATAGCAATCAGCCC. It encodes CSAAHSNQP. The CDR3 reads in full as CSAAHSNQPQHF.

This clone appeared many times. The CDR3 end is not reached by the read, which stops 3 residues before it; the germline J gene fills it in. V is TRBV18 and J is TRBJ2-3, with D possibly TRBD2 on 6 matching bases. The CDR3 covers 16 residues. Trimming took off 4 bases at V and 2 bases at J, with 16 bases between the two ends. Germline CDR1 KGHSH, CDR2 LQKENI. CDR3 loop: CASSHGGVANTDTQYF. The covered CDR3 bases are TGTGCCAGCTCACATGGCGGGGTGGCGAACACAGATACG.

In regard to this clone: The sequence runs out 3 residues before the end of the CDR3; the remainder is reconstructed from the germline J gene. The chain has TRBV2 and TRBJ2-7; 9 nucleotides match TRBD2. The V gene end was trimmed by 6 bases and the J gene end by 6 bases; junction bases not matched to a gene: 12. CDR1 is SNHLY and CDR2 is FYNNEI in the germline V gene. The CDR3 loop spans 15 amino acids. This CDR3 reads CASRPTPLAGGEQYF. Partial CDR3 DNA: TGTGCCAGCAGGCCCACTCCACTAGCGGGTGGCGAG.

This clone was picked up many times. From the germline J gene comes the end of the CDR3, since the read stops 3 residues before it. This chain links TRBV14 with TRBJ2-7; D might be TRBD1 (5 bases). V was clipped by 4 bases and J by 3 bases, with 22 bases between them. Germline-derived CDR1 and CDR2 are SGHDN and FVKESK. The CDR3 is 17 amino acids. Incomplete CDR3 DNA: TGTGCCAGCAGCCGTCTCGGGCAGGGTGGTTTTAACTACGAG. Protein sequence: CASSRLGQGGFNYE. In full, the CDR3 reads CASSRLGQGGFNYEQYF.